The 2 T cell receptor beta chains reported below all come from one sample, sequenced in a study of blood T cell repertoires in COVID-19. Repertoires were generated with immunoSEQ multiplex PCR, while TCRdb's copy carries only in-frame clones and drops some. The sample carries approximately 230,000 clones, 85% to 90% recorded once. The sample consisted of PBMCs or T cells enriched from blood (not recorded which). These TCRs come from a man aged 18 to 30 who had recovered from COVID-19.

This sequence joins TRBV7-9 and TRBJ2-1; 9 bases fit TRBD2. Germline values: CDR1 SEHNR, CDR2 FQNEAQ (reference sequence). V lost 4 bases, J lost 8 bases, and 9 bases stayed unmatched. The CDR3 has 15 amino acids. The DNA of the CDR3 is TGTGCCAGCAGCTCCGGGACTAGCAGCGGTGATGAGCAGTTCTTC. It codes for CASSSGTSSGDEQFF.

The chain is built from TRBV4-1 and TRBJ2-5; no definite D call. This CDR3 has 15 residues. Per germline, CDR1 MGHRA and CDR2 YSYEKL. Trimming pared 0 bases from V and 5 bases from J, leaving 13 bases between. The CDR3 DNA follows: TGCGCCAGCAGCCAAGAATTGCGGTCCTTGGAGACCCAGTACTTC. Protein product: CASSQELRSLETQYF.